This paragraph covers one T cell receptor (beta chain) sequence. This entry belongs to a study of blood T cell repertoires in COVID-19. Study-wide context: Nucleic acid was either cDNA or gDNA, and it came from T cells, B-cell-depleted T cells, or PBMCs.

Clones were read by immunoSEQ multiplex PCR, and TCRdb kept only the in-frame ones, dropping some. The table includes more than 150,000 clones, around 87% detected once. Specimen: peripheral blood. This clonotype was obtained from a woman in her 70s with COVID-19, enrolled during active disease.

The CDR3 DNA reads as TGTGCCAGCGGCTCTTGGGAGGGTACCCTTTACGAGCAGTACTTC. Its protein product is CASGSWEGTLYEQYF. The rearrangement joins TRBV7-8 to TRBJ2-7, with 7 positions matching TRBD2. CDR1 and CDR2 from the germline V gene are SGHVS and FQNEAQ. Germline trimming cut 8 bases from V and 4 bases from J; bases unmatched to any gene: 14. The CDR3 is 15 amino acids.